Sequencing of this T cell receptor beta chain was carried out in a study of breast tumors, draining lymph nodes, adjacent tissues. Study conclusions and caveats: Findings are consistent with lymph node origin and intratumoral expansion of most tumor T cells. Luminal-like breast cancer showed significantly greater tumor-nontumor repertoire similarity than basal-like breast cancer did. Tumors had less TCR diversity than lymph nodes, more than nontumor tissue. That most tumor T cells come from lymph nodes remained unproven.

This CDR3 region has 15 residues. The J segment lost 5 bases and the V segment lost 8 bases, leaving 12 bases of the junction unmatched. The V gene's germline CDR1 is LNHDA and CDR2 SQIVND (reference sequence). TCRdb reprocessed the multiplex PCR reads via MiXCR and lists one record per CDR3 protein. The sample has 100,000 or so distinct CDR3 sequences, around 20% seen once. Samples came from axillary lymph nodes draining the breast cancer. A note on this clonotype: The antigen is undetermined.

The chain joins TRBV19 to TRBJ2-5, with 9 bases matching TRBD1. The sequenced sample was axillary lymph node tissue. The sequence came from a female donor with breast cancer. Some clones in this sample may be carry-over from other donors' samples. The CDR3 spells CASSKWGQGLETQYF. CDR3 nucleotide sequence: TGTGCCAGTTCTAAATGGGGACAGGGCTTGGAGACCCAGTACTTC.